These 18 T cell receptor beta chains were all obtained from the same sample, sequenced in a study of monozygotic twins with inflammatory bowel disease. TCRdb processed the 5' RACE reads again and assigns one entry to each CDR3 protein, with no DNA. Reported are approximately 400,000 distinct CDR3 sequences; the ten largest clones contain 2% to 3%. The source material was blood. These receptors all come from a human donor with ulcerative colitis or Crohn's disease, or a healthy co-twin of an affected twin (not recorded which).

The J gene is TRBJ2-7, the V gene TRBV7-9; TCRdb outputs TRBD1, but without DNA this stays unchecked. CDR1 is SEHNR and CDR2 is FQNEAQ in the germline V gene (reference sequence). The CDR3 is 13 amino acids. The CDR3 reads CASSLGDTLEQYF.

V is TRBV20-1 and J is TRBJ2-1. Germline V CDR1 and CDR2: DFQATT, SNEGSKA (reference sequence). This CDR3 has 14 residues. CDR3 loop: CSAATQGYYNEQFF.

V is TRBV9 and J is TRBJ2-7; the TCRdb call, TRBD1, lacks DNA for checking. In germline, CDR1 is SGDLS, CDR2 YYNGEE. CDR3 length: 16 residues. This chain's CDR3 is CASSPSQGRADYEQYF.

The genes are TRBV12-3 or TRBV12-4 and TRBJ1-1; no DNA is available, so the TRBD1 call from TCRdb remains unchecked. CDR3 size: 15 residues. CDR3 residues: CASSSRTGGHTEAFF.

The chain links TRBV5-6 to TRBJ2-3; absent DNA, TCRdb's TRBD2 call cannot be checked. The germline V gene encodes CDR1 SGHDT and CDR2 YYEEEE. This CDR3 spans 16 amino acids. CDR3 in amino acids: CASSLGSGVRTDTQYF.

The rearrangement joins TRBV6-6 to TRBJ2-7; TCRdb selects TRBD1, and the lack of DNA leaves this call unchecked. The germline V gene encodes CDR1 MNHNY and CDR2 SVGAGI (reference sequence). There are 14 residues in the CDR3. The CDR3 loop is CASSYPGQTYEQYF.

The rearrangement joins TRBV28 to TRBJ2-2; TCRdb indicates TRBD1, and absent DNA this call remains unverified. Germline V lookup: CDR1 MDHEN, CDR2 SYDVKM. The CDR3 is made up of 17 amino acids. The CDR3 reads CASSSRDRGSGTGELFF.

The chain links TRBV20-1 to TRBJ2-3. This CDR3 is built from 13 residues. Germline V gene sequence: CDR1 DFQATT, CDR2 SNEGSKA (reference sequence). Here the CDR3 reads CSARGWGTDTQYF.

The V call is TRBV20-1, the J call TRBJ2-3; TCRdb calls TRBD2, which cannot be checked without DNA. This CDR3 is 14 amino acids long. Germline CDR1 is DFQATT and CDR2 is SNEGSKA (reference sequence). The CDR3 region is CSAGLGGSTDTQYF.

This chain connects TRBV7-9 to TRBJ2-2; TCRdb gives TRBD1 as the D gene, but with no DNA this cannot be confirmed. The CDR3 spans 15 residues. The V gene's germline CDR1 is SEHNR and CDR2 FQNEAQ (reference sequence). The CDR3: CASSFGTANTGELFF.

The CDR3: CASSQLAATYNEQFF. The chain couples TRBV4-3 to TRBJ2-1; without DNA, the TCRdb call of TRBD2 cannot be checked. Germline CDR1 and CDR2: LGHNA and YSLEER. The CDR3 sequence is 15 residues long.

The chain employs TRBV4-1 and TRBJ1-2. The length of the CDR3 is 14 residues. The germline V gene has CDR1 MGHRA and CDR2 YSYEKL. CDR3 in amino acids: CASSQAAPNYGYTF.

V is TRBV5-1 and J is TRBJ2-7; TCRdb outputs TRBD1, but without DNA this stays unchecked. This CDR3 region has 14 residues. Germline-derived CDR1 and CDR2 are SGHRS and YFSETQ. CDR3 residues: CASSLGQGASEQYF.

The rearrangement joins TRBV5-1 to TRBJ1-1. Germline V lookup: CDR1 SGHRS, CDR2 YFSETQ. This CDR3 is built from 13 residues. CDR3 amino acids: CASSLRSVTEAFF.

The chain uses TRBV9 and TRBJ2-3; as DNA is missing, the TRBD1 call by TCRdb cannot be tested. The CDR3 runs to 15 residues. Germline CDR1 is SGDLS and CDR2 is YYNGEE. This CDR3 is CASSRGESDADTQYF.

The V gene is TRBV7-3, the J gene TRBJ2-1; without DNA, the TCRdb call of TRBD2 cannot be checked. This CDR3 contains 14 residues. Germline V gene lookup returns CDR1 SGHTA and CDR2 FQGTGA. The CDR3 here is CASSLGLPGNEQFF.

The chain has TRBV5-1 and TRBJ1-2; no DNA is available, so the TRBD1 call from TCRdb remains unchecked. Germline V gene sequence: CDR1 SGHRS, CDR2 YFSETQ. The length of the CDR3 is 15 residues. The CDR3 sequence is CASSLVQGANYGYTF.

The V and J genes are TRBV27 and TRBJ1-1. Germline lookup yields CDR1 MNHEY and CDR2 SMNVEV (reference sequence). The CDR3 covers 13 residues. CDR3 in amino acids: CASLPRWGTEAFF.